This T cell receptor (beta chain) was identified during a study of cytomegalovirus exposure and HLA in healthy donors. In germline, CDR1 is MNHGY, CDR2 SVAAGI. The V end was cut by 11 bases, the J end by 8 bases, with 16 bases between. This CDR3 is built from 12 residues. The PCR made use of 60 Vbeta and 13 Jbeta primers. Profiled with immunoSEQ multiplex PCR; TCRdb holds only in-frame clones, not every one. The table lists some 140,000 clones, over 70% of them singletons. The chain recombines TRBV6-9 with TRBJ1-5, with D possibly matching TRBD1 (5 bases). The origin of this receptor is a man aged 18 to 30 in good health and CMV-seronegative. The source material was PBMCs. For the CDR3, the DNA is TGTGCCGGGGGGTGCGCGGCGGAGCCCCAGCATTTT. Amino acid sequence: CAGGCAAEPQHF.